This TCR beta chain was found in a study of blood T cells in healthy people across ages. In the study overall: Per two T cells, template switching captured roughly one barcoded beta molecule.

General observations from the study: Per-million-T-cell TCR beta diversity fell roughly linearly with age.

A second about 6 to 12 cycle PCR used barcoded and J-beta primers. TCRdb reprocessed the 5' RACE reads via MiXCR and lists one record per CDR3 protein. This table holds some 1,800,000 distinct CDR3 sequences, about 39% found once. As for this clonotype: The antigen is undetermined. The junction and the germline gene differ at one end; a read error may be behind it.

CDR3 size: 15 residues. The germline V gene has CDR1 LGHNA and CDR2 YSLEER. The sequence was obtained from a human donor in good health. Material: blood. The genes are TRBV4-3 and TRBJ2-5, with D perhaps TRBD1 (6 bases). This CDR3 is CTSSRDTYPQETQYF. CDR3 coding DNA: TGCACCAGCAGCCGGGACACTTATCCCCAAGAGACCCAGTACTTC.